The TCR beta chain described here comes from a study of CD8 T cells in ankylosing spondylitis. This clonotype came up a few times. CDR1 is DFQATT, CDR2 SNEGSKA, per germline (reference sequence). J lost 4 bases, V lost 5 bases, and 6 bases had no gene match. The CDR3 is made up of 15 amino acids. TCRdb itself ran the 5' RACE reads through MiXCR, one entry per CDR3 protein. The table lists tens of thousands of distinct CDR3 sequences, about 31% of them singletons, with about 41% in the top ten. The clonotype originates from a male donor with ankylosing spondylitis. V gene TRBV20-1 combines with J gene TRBJ2-1; TRBD2 matches at 12 bases. The sequencing sample was made of synovial fluid, either unsorted or a sorted T cell fraction (not recorded which). CDR3 sequence reads: CSALAGGAEYNEQFF. As DNA, the CDR3 is TGCAGTGCTCTAGCGGGAGGGGCCGAATACAATGAGCAGTTCTTC.